These 16 T cell receptor beta chains came from one sample sequenced in a study of blood T cell repertoires in COVID-19. Sequencing used immunoSEQ multiplex PCR; TCRdb keeps in-frame clones, though not all of them. The sample holds 85,000 to 100,000 clones, roughly 80% seen once. Sequenced material: peripheral blood. The receptors stem from a human donor in a cohort sampled during active COVID-19.

This chain joins TRBV11-2 and TRBJ2-1, with TRBD2 matching over 10 bases. Looked up from germline, CDR1 is SGHAT and CDR2 is FQNNGV. Trimming at V came to 5 bases and at J to 9 bases, leaving 10 bases not matched to a gene. This CDR3 is built from 15 residues. CDR3 region: CASSQTSGRGSEQFF. Here the CDR3 DNA reads TGTGCCAGCAGCCAAACGAGCGGGAGGGGTAGTGAGCAGTTCTTC. Variable domain in full (rest from reference TRBV11-2 and TRBJ2-1): EAGVAQSPRYKIIEKRQSVAFWCNPISGHATLYWYQQILGQGPKLLIQFQNNGVVDDSQLPKDRFSAERLKGVDSTLKIQPAKLEDSAVYLCASSQTSGRGSEQFFGPGTRLTVL.

This clone was counted a single time. The chain uses TRBV27 and TRBJ1-1; 8 bases agree with TRBD1. V was clipped by 2 bases and J by 0 bases; unmatched bases: 5. The germline V gene encodes CDR1 MNHEY and CDR2 SMNVEV (reference sequence). The CDR3 has 16 residues. The CDR3 here is CASSLRSGGLNTEAFF. DNA of the CDR3: TGTGCCAGCAGTTTAAGGTCAGGGGGCTTGAACACTGAAGCTTTCTTT.

This clone was picked up a small number of times. V is TRBV7-8 and J is TRBJ1-6; maybe TRBD1 (5 bases). The V end was cut by 0 bases, the J end by 9 bases, with 12 bases between. CDR1 and CDR2 (germline): SGHVS, FQNEAQ. CDR3 size: 15 residues. The CDR3 spells CASSLAFQGSSPLHF. The CDR3 coding sequence is TGTGCCAGCAGCTTAGCGTTTCAGGGAAGTTCACCCCTCCACTTT.

This chain uses TRBV7-9 with TRBJ1-1, with D unresolved. The CDR3 runs to 14 residues. Trimming cost V 1 base and J 4 bases, with 10 bases left between them. Looked up from germline, CDR1 is SEHNR and CDR2 is FQNEAQ (reference sequence). This chain's CDR3 is CASSLVPYSTEAFF. In DNA, the CDR3 is TGTGCCAGCAGCTTAGTTCCGTATTCCACTGAAGCTTTCTTT.

The rearrangement joins TRBV7-9 to TRBJ1-2; D uncertain. The V gene's germline CDR1 is SEHNR and CDR2 FQNEAQ (reference sequence). The CDR3 is made up of 14 amino acids. Trimming pared 1 base from V and 0 bases from J, leaving 6 bases between. The CDR3 DNA is TGTGCCAGCAGCTTAGGTTCTGCTAACTATGGCTACACCTTC. Encoded protein: CASSLGSANYGYTF.

This clone was observed a handful of times. The chain couples TRBV6-2 or TRBV6-3 to TRBJ2-1; 9 bases are a match to TRBD2. Germline CDR1 and CDR2: MNHEY and SVGEGT. The J segment lost 0 bases and the V segment lost 0 bases, leaving 6 bases of the junction unmatched. This CDR3 spans 18 amino acids. CDR3 nucleotide sequence: TGTGCCAGCAGTTACTCGGGTTTTAGCGGGAGCTCCTACAATGAGCAGTTCTTC. Translation gives CASSYSGFSGSSYNEQFF.

The rearrangement uses TRBV18 and TRBJ2-7; 9 nucleotides align to TRBD2. Germline V CDR1 and CDR2: KGHSH, LQKENI. V lost 3 bases and J lost 2; bases outside the gene matches: 2. The CDR3 is 14 amino acids. The CDR3, as DNA: TGTGCCAGCTCACCCCTAGCGGGGCCCTACGAGCAGTACTTC. Translation: CASSPLAGPYEQYF.

The V gene is TRBV4-1, the J gene TRBJ2-2; TRBD2 might be the D (5 bases). Per germline, CDR1 MGHRA and CDR2 YSYEKL. CDR3 length: 16 amino acids. V lost 1 base and J lost 6, with 15 bases in between. This chain's CDR3 is CASSQVQAVRAGELFF. CDR3 DNA: TGCGCCAGCAGCCAAGTCCAAGCGGTGAGGGCCGGGGAGCTGTTTTTT.

V usage is TRBV24-1 and J usage is TRBJ2-1; 8 bases are a match to TRBD2. V gave up 4 bases and J gave up 6 bases; unmatched junction bases: 4. This CDR3 has 14 residues. The germline V gene encodes CDR1 KGHDR and CDR2 SFDVKD. CDR3 sequence: CATSDPAGVNEQFF. CDR3 bases: TGTGCCACCAGTGACCCAGCGGGGGTCAATGAGCAGTTCTTC.

The chain employs TRBV19 and TRBJ2-2; possible D gene TRBD2, 5 bases. Trimming cost V 3 bases and J 7 bases, with 12 bases left between them. This CDR3 comprises 14 residues. Looked up from germline, CDR1 is LNHDA and CDR2 is SQIVND (reference sequence). CDR3 in DNA: TGTGCCAGTAGTATTCAGACGGGGTACGGGGAGCTGTTTTTT. Encoded protein: CASSIQTGYGELFF.

On this clone: Other nucleotide sequences from this sample produce the same CDR3. This chain connects TRBV6-6 to TRBJ1-5; D remains ambiguous. This CDR3 has 14 residues. CDR1 is MNHNY, CDR2 SVGAGI, per germline (reference sequence). Trimming removed 3 bases at V and 1 base at J, with 7 bases between. The CDR3 here is CASSYGESNQPQHF. The CDR3 coding sequence is TGTGCCAGCAGTTATGGAGAGAGCAATCAGCCCCAGCATTTT.

The chain joins TRBV28 to TRBJ2-3; 11 bases match TRBD2. The germline V gene encodes CDR1 MDHEN and CDR2 SYDVKM. The length of the CDR3 is 15 residues. With V trimmed by 7 bases and J by 1 base, 4 bases remained unmatched. The CDR3 region is CASNTSGRGTDTQYF. CDR3 coding DNA: TGTGCCAGCAACACTAGCGGGAGAGGCACAGATACGCAGTATTTT.

This sequence joins TRBV11-2 and TRBJ1-5; TRBD1 might be the D (6 bases). The CDR3 has 14 residues. Germline CDR1 is SGHAT and CDR2 is FQNNGV. V was cut by 3 bases and J by 3 bases, with 9 bases left in between. The CDR3 reads CASSFQGNNQPQHF. The CDR3 DNA follows: TGTGCCAGCAGCTTCCAGGGGAACAATCAGCCCCAGCATTTT.

This chain uses TRBV19 with TRBJ2-1; 7 nucleotides match TRBD2. CDR3 length: 16 amino acids. The V segment lost 6 bases and the J segment 3 bases; nucleotides outside the gene matches: 11. Germline loops: CDR1 LNHDA, CDR2 SQIVND (reference sequence). The CDR3 nucleotides read TGTGCCAGTAGAACTTTCTCCGGGACTATCTACAATGAGCAGTTCTTC. It encodes CASRTFSGTIYNEQFF.

The genes are TRBV18 and TRBJ2-5; TRBD2 is a possible D gene (6 bases). CDR3 size: 17 residues. CDR1 is KGHSH, CDR2 LQKENI, per germline. Trimming shortened V by 1 base and J by 4 bases, and 19 bases separated the two germline ends. The CDR3, as DNA: TGTGCCAGCTCACCACTAAGTGGAGGGGCGCAGGTAGAGACCCAGTACTTC. It codes for CASSPLSGGAQVETQYF.

There are many counts of this clone. The chain employs TRBV6-2 or TRBV6-3 and TRBJ1-3; D remains ambiguous. With 2 bases removed from V and 0 bases from J, the gap between germline ends came to 11 bases. The CDR3 has 16 amino acids. Germline values: CDR1 MNHEY, CDR2 SVGEGT. The CDR3 DNA sequence: TGTGCCAGCAGTTACGAAAGCGCCGACTCTGGAAACACCATATATTTT. Translating it yields CASSYESADSGNTIYF.